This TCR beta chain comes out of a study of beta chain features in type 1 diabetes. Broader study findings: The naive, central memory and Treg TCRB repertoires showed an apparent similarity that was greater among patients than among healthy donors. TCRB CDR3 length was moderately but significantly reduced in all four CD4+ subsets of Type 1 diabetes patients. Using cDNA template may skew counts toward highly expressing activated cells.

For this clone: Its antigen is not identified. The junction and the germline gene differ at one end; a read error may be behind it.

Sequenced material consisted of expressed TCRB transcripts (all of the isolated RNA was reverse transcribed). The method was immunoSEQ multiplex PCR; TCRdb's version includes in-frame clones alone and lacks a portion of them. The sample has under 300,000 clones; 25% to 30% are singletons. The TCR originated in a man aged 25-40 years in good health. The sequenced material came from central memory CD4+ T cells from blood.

Here the CDR3 reads CASSQEGHGETQYF. The CDR3 DNA reads as TGCGCCAGCAGCCAAGAAGGACACGGCGAGACCCAGTACTTC. The chain uses TRBV7-9 and TRBJ2-5; TRBD1 might be the D (5 bases). There are 14 residues in the CDR3. From germline, CDR1 is SEHNR and CDR2 FQNEAQ (reference sequence).